This TCR beta chain emerged from a study of T cells in Graves' hyperthyroidism and ophthalmopathy. In this sample, this clonotype turned up many times. Regions amplified from RNA transcripts were the TCR beta CDR3 regions. The HTBI primer set was used in a first-round RT-PCR of the TCR CDR3. TCRdb fed the multiplex PCR reads into MiXCR, producing one record per CDR3 protein. The sample contains about 700,000 distinct CDR3 sequences, approximately 14% of which appear only once. V lost 3 bases, J lost 6 bases, and 8 bases lay in between. This CDR3 comprises 13 residues. Germline V gene lookup returns CDR1 MNHEY and CDR2 SMNVEV (reference sequence).

The chain carries TRBV27 and TRBJ2-2, with no clear D. Sequenced material: blood. This clonotype originated in a woman aged 18-29 years with Graves' hyperthyroidism. The CDR3 coding sequence is TGTGCCAGCAGTTTTGGCGGCTCCGGGGAGCTGTTTTTT. Translated, it gives CASSFGGSGELFF.